These 9 T cell receptor beta chains originate from one sample sequenced in a study of CD8+ T cells in alopecia areata. Following extraction, RNA underwent reverse transcription to cDNA, which served as the sequencing template. The data were produced by immunoSEQ multiplex PCR, yet TCRdb's version contains in-frame clones alone and is incomplete. This table holds approximately 210,000 clones, 64% found once. Treatment described: oral pan-JAK inhibitor, 5-10 mg twice daily. The material was CD4+ T cells sorted from blood, obtained at week 4, from a patient treated with tofacitinib. These receptors came from a human donor with alopecia areata.

The CDR3 region is CATAGLGDEQFF. The CDR3 region has the DNA TGTGCCACGGCGGGACTAGGCGATGAGCAGTTCTTC. The rearrangement uses TRBV2 and TRBJ2-1, with TRBD2 matching over 8 bases. Unmatched junction bases numbered 7, after V lost 10 bases and J lost 8 bases. CDR3 length: 12 amino acids. Germline CDR1 reads SNHLY; CDR2 reads FYNNEI.

The V gene is TRBV4-2, the J gene TRBJ2-5, with unresolved D. From germline, CDR1 is LGHNA and CDR2 YNFKEQ. The CDR3 is 13 amino acids. V lost 4 bases and J lost 4, with 10 bases in between. CDR3: CASSPAPGETQYF. CDR3 DNA sequence: TGTGCCAGCAGCCCTGCCCCCGGAGAGACCCAGTACTTC.

The chain links TRBV6-5 to TRBJ2-3; perhaps TRBD2 as D (5 bases). The length of the CDR3 is 16 residues. The germline V gene encodes CDR1 MNHEY and CDR2 SVGAGI. The germline V and J ends were trimmed by 0 bases and 0 bases, with 10 bases remaining between them. CDR3 residues: CASSYSIATSTDTQYF. The CDR3 nucleotides read TGTGCCAGCAGTTACTCGATAGCGACTAGCACAGATACGCAGTATTTT.

This sequence joins TRBV4-1 and TRBJ1-6; D unclear. Germline V gene data show CDR1 as MGHRA and CDR2 as YSYEKL. V gave up 0 bases and J gave up 0 bases, with 9 bases separating them. This CDR3 has 17 residues. The CDR3 loop is CASSQDFASSYNSPLHF. As DNA, the CDR3 is TGCGCCAGCAGCCAAGATTTCGCGAGCTCCTATAATTCACCCCTCCACTTT.

This clone was seen a single time. The chain is built from TRBV30 and TRBJ2-1, with D possibly TRBD1 on 5 matching bases. The CDR3 spans 13 residues. Germline CDR1 and CDR2: GTSNPN and SVGIG (reference sequence). V dropped 2 bases and J dropped 4 bases, with 9 bases sitting between them. This chain's CDR3 is CAWSSGLYNEQFF. CDR3 bases: TGTGCCTGGAGTTCAGGGCTATACAATGAGCAGTTCTTC.

Here the CDR3 DNA reads TGCGCCAGCAGGACAGGGGCTACCGAAGAGACCCAGTACTTC. It yields the protein CASRTGATEETQYF. The chain links TRBV5-1 to TRBJ2-5; the match to TRBD1 covers 8 bases. Germline V lookup: CDR1 SGHRS, CDR2 YFSETQ. The CDR3 runs to 14 residues. V was clipped by 5 bases and J by 3 bases; unmatched bases: 6.

The chain carries TRBV7-2 and TRBJ1-1, with D hard to call. CDR1 and CDR2 from the germline V gene are SGHTA and FQGNSA. V gave up 5 bases and J gave up 2 bases, with 9 bases separating them. The CDR3 totals 13 residues. CDR3 sequence: CASSADINTEAFF. CDR3 sequence (DNA): TGTGCCAGCAGCGCTGATATCAACACTGAAGCTTTCTTT.

The rearrangement joins TRBV7-9 to TRBJ1-6; D is undetermined. The CDR3 is 14 amino acids. Germline V CDR1 and CDR2: SEHNR, FQNEAQ (reference sequence). The V and J ends lost 1 base and 8 bases respectively, with 9 bases between them. In nucleotides, the CDR3 is TGTGCCAGCAGCTTAGATTTGGGATATTCACCCCTCCACTTT. Translation gives CASSLDLGYSPLHF.

The chain uses TRBV29-1 and TRBJ1-5; 8 nucleotides agree with TRBD1. The junction had 6 bases not matched to a gene; V was cut back by 5 bases and J by 6 bases. Germline V gives CDR1 SQVTM, CDR2 ANQGSEA. The CDR3 sequence is 13 residues long. CDR3 loop: CSVSTGGGQPQHF. For the CDR3, the DNA is TGCAGCGTTTCTACAGGGGGGGGTCAGCCCCAGCATTTT.